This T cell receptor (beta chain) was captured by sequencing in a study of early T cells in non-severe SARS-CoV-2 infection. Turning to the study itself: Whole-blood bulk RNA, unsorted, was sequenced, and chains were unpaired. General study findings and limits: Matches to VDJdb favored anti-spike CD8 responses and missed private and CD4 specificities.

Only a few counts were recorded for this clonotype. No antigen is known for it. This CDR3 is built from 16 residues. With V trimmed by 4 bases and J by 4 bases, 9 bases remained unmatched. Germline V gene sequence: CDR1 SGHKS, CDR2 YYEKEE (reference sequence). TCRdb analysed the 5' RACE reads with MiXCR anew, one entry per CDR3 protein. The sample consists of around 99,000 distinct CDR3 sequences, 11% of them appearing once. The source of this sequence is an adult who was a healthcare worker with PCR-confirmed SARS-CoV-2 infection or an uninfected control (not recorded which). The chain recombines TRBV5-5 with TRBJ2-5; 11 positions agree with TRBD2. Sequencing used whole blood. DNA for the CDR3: TGTGCCAGCAGCGCGGTGCCACTAGCGGGAGTAGAGACCCAGTACTTC. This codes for CASSAVPLAGVETQYF.